The present T cell receptor beta chain was sequenced within a study of T cell responses to AZD1222 COVID-19 vaccine. TCRdb keeps only in-frame clones here, not all; method: immunoSEQ multiplex PCR. Of just over 90,000 clones listed, around 89% are singletons. Findings and caveats of the study: Spike as a whole was targeted by vaccine-associated CD4 TCRs, dominant at 160-218 and 743-854. Seropositive status at baseline applied to only 5 or 6 AZD1222 recipients.

To note about this clone: Its cognate antigen is unknown.

CDR1 and CDR2 from the germline V gene are SGHDN and FVKESK. The CDR3 has 16 amino acids. V lost 2 bases and J lost 10, with 23 bases in between. The J gene is TRBJ1-1, the V gene TRBV14; D may be TRBD1 (6 bases). The receptor was derived from an adult who received the AZD1222 COVID-19 vaccine. Sequenced here: peripheral blood, sampled 28 days after the second AZD1222 dose. DNA for the CDR3: TGTGCCAGCAGCCAACATACAGGGCCCGGAGGGTTTAGAGCTTTCTTT. Translation gives CASSQHTGPGGFRAFF.